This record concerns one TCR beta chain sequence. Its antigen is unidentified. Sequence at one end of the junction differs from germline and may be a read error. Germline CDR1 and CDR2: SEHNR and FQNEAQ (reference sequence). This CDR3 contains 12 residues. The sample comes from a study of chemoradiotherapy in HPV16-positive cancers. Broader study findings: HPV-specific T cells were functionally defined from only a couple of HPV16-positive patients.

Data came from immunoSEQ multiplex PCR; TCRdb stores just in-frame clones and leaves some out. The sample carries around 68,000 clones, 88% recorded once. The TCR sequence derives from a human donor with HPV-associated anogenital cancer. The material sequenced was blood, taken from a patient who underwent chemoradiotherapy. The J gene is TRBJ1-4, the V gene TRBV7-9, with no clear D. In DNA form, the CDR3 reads TGTGCCAGCAGCCAACTGGGCGAAAGACTGTTTTTT. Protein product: CASSQLGERLFF.